Shown below are 26 T cell receptor beta chains from a single sample sequenced in a study of CD8+ T cells in alopecia areata. Treatment noted: oral pan-JAK inhibitor, 5-10 mg twice daily. RNA extraction and reverse transcription yielded cDNA as sequencing template. Method: immunoSEQ multiplex PCR; TCRdb's copy keeps in-frame clones and lacks some. The table includes under 200,000 clones, around three fifths detected once. The material sequenced was CD4+ T cells sorted from blood, taken at week 24, from a patient treated with tofacitinib. Source of these receptors: a human donor with alopecia areata.

With regard to this clone: Other DNA variants within this sample encode the same CDR3. The rearrangement joins TRBV5-1 to TRBJ1-2; D might be TRBD1 (6 bases). Deletions cut 2 bases from V and 3 bases from J, with 8 bases between. The CDR3 runs to 13 residues. The germline V gene encodes CDR1 SGHRS and CDR2 YFSETQ. The CDR3 region has the DNA TGCGCCAGCAGCTTTTCAGGGGACTATGGCTACACCTTC. It yields the protein CASSFSGDYGYTF.

The chain joins TRBV30 to TRBJ2-7; 7 positions match TRBD1. CDR3 length: 13 amino acids. V shed 3 bases and J 2 bases; nucleotides not matched to a gene: 4. Germline V gives CDR1 GTSNPN, CDR2 SVGIG (reference sequence). The CDR3 DNA sequence: TGTGCCTGGAGCAGGGACAGCACCTACGAGCAGTACTTC. The encoded protein is CAWSRDSTYEQYF.

This clone was detected only a few times. The CDR3 here is CASSETGGEAFF. The DNA for the CDR3 is TGTGCCAGCAGCGAAACAGGGGGTGAAGCTTTCTTT. This sequence joins TRBV6-1 and TRBJ1-1, with TRBD1 matching over 8 bases. There are 12 residues in the CDR3. Germline V gene sequence: CDR1 MNHNS, CDR2 SASEGT. Germline trimming cut 6 bases from V and 7 bases from J; bases unmatched to any gene: 4.

This chain connects TRBV7-9 to TRBJ1-2, with TRBD1 as a possible D gene (5 bases). The CDR3 runs 13 residues. Trimming took 5 bases from V and 3 from J, leaving 10 bases between them. The germline V gene has CDR1 SEHNR and CDR2 FQNEAQ (reference sequence). CDR3 DNA sequence: TGTGCCAGCAGCGCCAGGGTCGACTATGGCTACACCTTC. Protein product: CASSARVDYGYTF. Supplemented by reference TRBV7-9 and TRBJ1-2, the full variable domain reads DTGVSQNPRHKITKRGQNVTFRCDPISEHNRLYWYRQTLGQGPEFLTYFQNEAQLEKSRLLSDRFSAERPKGSFSTLEIQRTEQGDSAMYLCASSARVDYGYTFGSGTRLTVV.

The chain carries TRBV25-1 and TRBJ2-6; D is undetermined. CDR1 and CDR2 from the germline V gene are MGHDK and SYGVNS. The V and J ends lost 3 bases and 0 bases respectively, with 9 bases between them. The CDR3 has 16 residues. The CDR3 reads CASSDGLYSGANVLTF. As DNA, the CDR3 is TGTGCCAGCAGTGATGGGCTGTACTCTGGGGCCAACGTCCTGACTTTC.

The V gene is TRBV4-1, the J gene TRBJ1-2, with TRBD1 matching 8 bases. V gave up 4 bases and J gave up 2 bases; unmatched junction bases: 9. Germline V CDR1 and CDR2: MGHRA, YSYEKL. The CDR3 loop spans 16 amino acids. This chain's CDR3 is CASSPRQGAFNYGYTF. CDR3 nucleotide sequence: TGCGCCAGCAGCCCTAGGCAGGGGGCATTCAACTATGGCTACACCTTC.

This clone was detected only a few times. This chain links TRBV10-3 with TRBJ2-7, with D possibly TRBD2 on 6 matching bases. The CDR3 contains 12 residues. Germline-derived CDR1 and CDR2 are ENHRY and SYGVKD. V lost 4 bases and J lost 6, with 10 bases in between. Here the CDR3 reads CAISVASAEQYF. The CDR3 nucleotides read TGTGCCATCAGTGTTGCTAGCGCCGAGCAGTACTTC.

J is TRBJ1-2 and V is TRBV30, with 9 bases fitting TRBD1. In germline, CDR1 is GTSNPN, CDR2 SVGIG (reference sequence). This CDR3 has 13 amino acids. J was trimmed by 8 bases and V by 2 bases; bases with no gene match: 6. DNA for the CDR3: TGTGCCTGGAGTCCCGGGACAGGGTCCGGCTACACCTTC. Encoded protein: CAWSPGTGSGYTF.

This sequence joins TRBV2 and TRBJ1-1, with D unclear. This CDR3 is built from 13 residues. Germline V gene lookup returns CDR1 SNHLY and CDR2 FYNNEI. V lost 11 bases, J lost 1 base, and 14 bases lay in between. CDR3 sequence reads: CAQVGKTNTEAFF. CDR3 coding DNA: TGTGCCCAGGTCGGCAAAACGAACACTGAAGCTTTCTTT. The full variable domain, with the rest looked up from reference TRBV2 and TRBJ1-1, is EPEVTQTPSHQVTQMGQEVILRCVPISNHLYFYWYRQILGQKVEFLVSFYNNEISEKSEIFDDQFSVERPDGSNFTLKIRSTKLEDSAMYFCAQVGKTNTEAFFGQGTRLTVV.

The chain links TRBV9 to TRBJ1-4; no clear D gene. Germline loops: CDR1 SGDLS, CDR2 YYNGEE. The ends were cut back, 4 bases at V and 5 bases at J, with 15 bases in the middle. The CDR3 is 15 amino acids. The CDR3 loop reads CASSPRGFENEKLFF. CDR3 bases: TGTGCCAGCAGCCCACGTGGATTTGAAAATGAAAAACTGTTTTTT. Together with reference TRBV9 and TRBJ1-4, the CDR3 gives the full variable domain: DSGVTQTPKHLITATGQRVTLRCSPRSGDLSVYWYQQSLDQGLQFLIQYYNGEERAKGNILERFSAQQFPDLHSELNLSSLELGDSALYFCASSPRGFENEKLFFGSGTQLSVL.

The rearrangement joins TRBV29-1 to TRBJ2-7, with 10 bases matching TRBD1. CDR1 and CDR2 from the germline V gene are SQVTM and ANQGSEA. This CDR3 spans 12 amino acids. V shed 8 bases and J 5 bases; nucleotides not matched to a gene: 6. The CDR3 sequence is CSMMGTGDEQYF. DNA for the CDR3: TGCAGCATGATGGGGACAGGGGACGAGCAGTACTTC.

V gene TRBV29-1 combines with J gene TRBJ1-1, with a weak D call TRBD1 (6 bases). Germline V gene sequence: CDR1 SQVTM, CDR2 ANQGSEA. The V gene lost 3 bases and the J gene lost 1 base, with 15 bases spanning the gap. This CDR3 has 15 residues. This CDR3 reads CSVDHREASNTEAFF. CDR3 coding DNA: TGCAGCGTTGATCACAGGGAAGCGTCGAACACTGAAGCTTTCTTT.

V gene TRBV30 combines with J gene TRBJ2-6; tentatively, D is TRBD2 (6 bases). V was cut by 2 bases and J by 3 bases, with 8 bases left in between. The CDR3 has 14 residues. Looked up from germline, CDR1 is GTSNPN and CDR2 is SVGIG (reference sequence). This CDR3 is CAWSTGVGANVLTF. Written as DNA, the CDR3 is TGTGCCTGGAGTACGGGGGTTGGGGCCAACGTCCTGACTTTC.

The chain uses TRBV18 and TRBJ2-6; D remains ambiguous. V was shortened by 3 bases and J by 2 bases, with 5 bases between the two germline ends. The CDR3 is 14 residues long. Germline V CDR1 and CDR2: KGHSH, LQKENI. The CDR3 reads CASSPRTGANVLTF. Written as DNA, the CDR3 is TGTGCCAGCTCACCGCGGACTGGGGCCAACGTCCTGACTTTC.

V usage is TRBV19 and J usage is TRBJ2-6; 9 bases map to TRBD1. The CDR3 spans 17 residues. After removal of 9 bases from V and 3 bases from J, the junction contained 12 bases not matched to a gene. Germline V gives CDR1 LNHDA, CDR2 SQIVND (reference sequence). CDR3 sequence reads: CASASPQGARGANVLTF. CDR3 in DNA: TGTGCCAGCGCCTCCCCACAGGGGGCGCGTGGGGCCAACGTCCTGACTTTC.

The chain joins TRBV25-1 to TRBJ1-1; the match to TRBD1 covers 12 bases. The CDR3 totals 15 residues. Germline CDR1 and CDR2: MGHDK and SYGVNS. V was clipped by 5 bases and J by 6 bases; unmatched bases: 7. The CDR3 coding sequence is TGTGCCAGCAGTTTCGGGGGACAGGGGGCGGCTGAAGCTTTCTTT. It yields the protein CASSFGGQGAAEAFF.

The rearrangement joins TRBV30 to TRBJ1-2; D is uncertain. Trimming took 3 bases from V and 0 from J, leaving 17 bases between them. This CDR3 is built from 16 residues. The germline V gene encodes CDR1 GTSNPN and CDR2 SVGIG (reference sequence). CDR3 sequence: CAWRDFGTASNYGYTF. The CDR3 DNA reads TGTGCCTGGAGGGATTTTGGTACAGCTTCTAACTATGGCTACACCTTC.

This clone was seen repeatedly, ten times or more. V usage is TRBV19 and J usage is TRBJ2-7; TRBD1 matches at 8 bases. The V and J ends lost 4 bases and 4 bases, in that order; junction bases with no gene match: 9. Germline V gene sequence: CDR1 LNHDA, CDR2 SQIVND (reference sequence). The CDR3 sequence is 15 residues long. The DNA of the CDR3 is TGTGCCAGTAGTAACCAGGGGGCAAAACAATACGAGCAGTACTTC. It codes for CASSNQGAKQYEQYF. Combining the CDR3 with reference TRBV19 and TRBJ2-7 gives the whole variable domain DGGITQSPKYLFRKEGQNVTLSCEQNLNHDAMYWYRQDPGQGLRLIYYSQIVNDFQKGDIAEGYSVSREKKESFPLTVTSAQKNPTAFYLCASSNQGAKQYEQYFGPGTRLTVT.

The CDR3 reads CSVTDRDTEQFF. CDR3 in DNA: TGCAGCGTTACGGACAGGGACACTGAGCAGTTCTTC. This sequence joins TRBV29-1 and TRBJ2-1; 8 bases map to TRBD1. This CDR3 spans 12 amino acids. V trimming: 5 bases; J trimming: 9 bases; junction bases outside the gene matches: 6. Germline CDR1 SQVTM, CDR2 ANQGSEA.

Only a few counts were recorded for this clone. The rearrangement uses TRBV7-9 and TRBJ2-2; no clear D. Germline loops: CDR1 SEHNR, CDR2 FQNEAQ (reference sequence). Trimming left V 1 base short and J 6 bases short, with 6 bases between. This CDR3 comprises 13 residues. This CDR3 is CASSLDGSGELFF. CDR3 in DNA: TGTGCCAGCAGCTTAGACGGATCCGGGGAGCTGTTTTTT.

The V gene is TRBV19, the J gene TRBJ1-5, with D maybe TRBD1 (6 bases). Germline loops: CDR1 LNHDA, CDR2 SQIVND (reference sequence). This CDR3 has 13 amino acids. V was cut by 10 bases and J by 7 bases, with 17 bases left in between. This CDR3 is CATGTRGVQPQHF. The CDR3 coding sequence is TGTGCCACCGGGACAAGAGGGGTCCAGCCCCAGCATTTT.

The chain couples TRBV2 to TRBJ1-5; D not certain. Trimming took 1 base from V and 5 from J, leaving 9 bases between them. The CDR3 has 14 residues. Germline V gene sequence: CDR1 SNHLY, CDR2 FYNNEI. This CDR3 is CASSEVRRDQPQHF. CDR3 sequence (DNA): TGTGCCAGCAGTGAAGTGCGCAGAGATCAGCCCCAGCATTTT.

The rearrangement uses TRBV18 and TRBJ2-7; TRBD1 aligns across 10 bases. The V segment lost 3 bases and the J segment 1 base; nucleotides outside the gene matches: 6. CDR1 and CDR2 from the germline V gene are KGHSH and LQKENI. The CDR3 extends over 16 amino acids. For the CDR3, the DNA is TGTGCCAGCTCACCCACGCGGGACAGGGGTTCCTACGAGCAGTACTTC. Translation gives CASSPTRDRGSYEQYF.

The chain combines TRBV27 with TRBJ1-1; 10 bases fit TRBD1. The CDR3 is made up of 14 amino acids. With V trimmed by 8 bases and J by 1 base, 4 bases remained unmatched. Germline V gives CDR1 MNHEY, CDR2 SMNVEV (reference sequence). As DNA, the CDR3 is TGTGCCAGCGCCCGGACAGGGGGGAACACTGAAGCTTTCTTT. This sequence encodes CASARTGGNTEAFF.

V and J are TRBV18 and TRBJ1-2, with TRBD1 as a possible D gene (5 bases). This CDR3 has 15 amino acids. Per the germline V gene, CDR1 is KGHSH and CDR2 is LQKENI. Trimming shortened V by 2 bases and J by 0 bases, and 10 bases separated the two germline ends. The CDR3 coding sequence is TGTGCCAGCTCACCAGGGACGGGCCCTAACTATGGCTACACCTTC. Its protein product is CASSPGTGPNYGYTF.

The genes are TRBV2 and TRBJ2-7; TRBD2 agrees at 8 bases. There are 14 residues in the CDR3. CDR1 and CDR2 (germline): SNHLY, FYNNEI. V was clipped by 4 bases and J by 2 bases; unmatched bases: 4. The CDR3 DNA reads TGTGCCAGCAGTGGAGCGGGGGATACCTACGAGCAGTACTTC. Its protein product is CASSGAGDTYEQYF.